This T cell receptor beta chain was found in a study of vaccination effects on CD4 cells after COVID-19. As regards this clone: Its antigen is unidentified.

This CDR3 is built from 15 residues. Germline CDR1 is SGHVS and CDR2 is FQNEAQ. Trimming took 1 base from V and 2 from J, leaving 9 bases between them. Sequencing in the ViraFEST assay came after antigen-specific CD4+ T cells had been expanded with viral peptide pools, which were used to stimulate PBMC. Cultured cells yielded isolated CD4+ T cells after 10 to 11 days. Nucleocapsid antibodies stayed negative before and after vaccination, showing no earlier SARS-CoV-2 infection. Cultivation was performed at roughly 2.2 million PBMC per well with 8 to 10 IU/ml IL-2 and 9.5 to 10 ug/ml peptides added. It was on days 3 and 7 that half the medium was replaced with IL-2 medium. Measured with immunoSEQ multiplex PCR; TCRdb has only the in-frame clones, and not every one. The sample lists 25,000 to 30,000 clones; around 75% were seen once.

This sequence joins TRBV7-8 and TRBJ2-1; D possibly corresponds to TRBD2 (5 bases). Sequencing used CD4+ T cells from PBMCs cultured with SARS-CoV-2 spike peptides, obtained before COVID-19 vaccination. This TCR derives from a human donor who received a COVID-19 vaccine. In DNA, the CDR3 is TGTGCCAGCAGCTTAGACCCGGGGACCTACAATGAGCAGTTCTTC. It is translated as CASSLDPGTYNEQFF.